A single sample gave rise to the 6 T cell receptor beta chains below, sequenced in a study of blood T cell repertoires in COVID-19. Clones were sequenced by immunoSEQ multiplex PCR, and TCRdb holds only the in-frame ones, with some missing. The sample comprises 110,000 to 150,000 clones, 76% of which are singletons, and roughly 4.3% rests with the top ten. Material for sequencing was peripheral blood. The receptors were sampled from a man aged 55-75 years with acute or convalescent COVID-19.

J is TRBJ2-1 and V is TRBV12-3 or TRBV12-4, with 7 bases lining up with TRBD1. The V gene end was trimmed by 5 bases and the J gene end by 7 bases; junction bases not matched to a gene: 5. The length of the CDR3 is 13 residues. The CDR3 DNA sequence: TGTGCCAGCAGTCCGACACAGGGGAATGAGCAGTTCTTC. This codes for CASSPTQGNEQFF.

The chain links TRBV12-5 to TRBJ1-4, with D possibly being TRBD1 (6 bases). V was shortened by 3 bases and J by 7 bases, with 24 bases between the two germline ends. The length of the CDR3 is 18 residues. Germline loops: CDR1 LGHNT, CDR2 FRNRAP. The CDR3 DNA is TGTGCTAGTGGTTTTGCCGCGCCCCTACAGGGAATCAGTGAAAAACTGTTTTTT. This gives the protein CASGFAAPLQGISEKLFF. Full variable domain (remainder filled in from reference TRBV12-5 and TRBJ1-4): DARVTQTPRHKVTEMGQEVTMRCQPILGHNTVFWYRQTMMQGLELLAYFRNRAPLDDSGMPKDRFSAEMPDATLATLKIQPSEPRDSAVYFCASGFAAPLQGISEKLFFGSGTQLSVL.

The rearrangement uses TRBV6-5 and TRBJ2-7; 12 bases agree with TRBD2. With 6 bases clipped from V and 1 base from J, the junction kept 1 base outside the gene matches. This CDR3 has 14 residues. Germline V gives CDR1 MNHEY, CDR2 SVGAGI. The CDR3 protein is CASRGTSGSYEQYF. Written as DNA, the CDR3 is TGTGCCAGCAGGGGGACTAGCGGGTCCTACGAGCAGTACTTC.

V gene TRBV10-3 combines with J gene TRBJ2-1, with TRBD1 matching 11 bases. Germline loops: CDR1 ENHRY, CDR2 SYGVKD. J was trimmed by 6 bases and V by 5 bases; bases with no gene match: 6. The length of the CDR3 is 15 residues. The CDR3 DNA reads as TGTGCCATCAGTCCAGCGGGACAGGGGGGCAATGAGCAGTTCTTC. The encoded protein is CAISPAGQGGNEQFF.

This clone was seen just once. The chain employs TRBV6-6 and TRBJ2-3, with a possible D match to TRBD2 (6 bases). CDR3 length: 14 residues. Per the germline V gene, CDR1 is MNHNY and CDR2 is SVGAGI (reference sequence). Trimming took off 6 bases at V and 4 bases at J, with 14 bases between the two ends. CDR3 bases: TGTGCCAGCAGCGGGGACTTGTTCGCAGATACGCAGTATTTT. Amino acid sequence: CASSGDLFADTQYF.

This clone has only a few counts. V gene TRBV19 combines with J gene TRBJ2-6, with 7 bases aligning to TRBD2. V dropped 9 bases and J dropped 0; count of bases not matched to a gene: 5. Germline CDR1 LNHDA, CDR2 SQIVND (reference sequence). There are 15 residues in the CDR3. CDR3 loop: CARERDHSGANVLTF. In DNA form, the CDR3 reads TGTGCCAGGGAGCGGGATCACTCTGGGGCCAACGTCCTGACTTTC.